These 8 T cell receptor beta chains share one sample of origin, sequenced in a study of T cells after yellow fever vaccination. Using its own MiXCR run on the 5' RACE reads, TCRdb lists one record per CDR3 protein. The sample contains about 50,000 distinct CDR3 sequences, approximately 7% of which appear only once. The sample consisted of CD8+ T cells sorted from PBMCs, taken more than 13 days after the first yellow fever vaccination. Source of these receptors: a man aged 18 to 29 who received the YFV17D yellow fever vaccine.

This clonotype was seen a handful of times. J is TRBJ2-1 and V is TRBV7-6; 8 bases align to TRBD2. The CDR3 spans 17 residues. The ends lost 0 bases at V and 9 bases at J; junction bases unmatched: 13. Germline loops: CDR1 SGHVS, CDR2 FNYEAQ. CDR3 DNA sequence: TGTGCCAGCAGCTTAGCGATTCCCGGACTAGCTCTCGGTGAGCAGTTCTTC. Its translation is CASSLAIPGLALGEQFF.

This clonotype has a count of ten or more. This chain links TRBV6-5 with TRBJ1-6; D is ambiguous. V lost 8 bases and J lost 10, with 21 bases in between. The germline CDR1 and CDR2 sequences are MNHEY and SVGAGI. This CDR3 region has 15 residues. CDR3 amino acids: CASRRGSASPSPLHF. The CDR3 nucleotides are TGTGCCAGCCGGCGAGGGTCCGCTAGTCCCTCACCCCTCCACTTT.

This clonotype has at least ten counts. The chain recombines TRBV29-1 with TRBJ2-1; D unresolved. V was cut by 1 base and J by 9 bases, with 16 bases left in between. CDR1 is SQVTM and CDR2 is ANQGSEA in the germline V gene. The CDR3 consists of 14 residues. CDR3 nucleotides: TGCAGCGTTGAAGTCGTCCAGATCGGCGCTGAGCAGTTCTTC. Translated, it gives CSVEVVQIGAEQFF.

This clonotype is labeled as medium-sized. The chain has TRBV5-1 and TRBJ2-3; D gene ambiguous. With 2 bases removed from V and 1 base from J, the gap between germline ends came to 8 bases. The CDR3 is made up of 14 amino acids. Germline CDR1 SGHRS, CDR2 YFSETQ. CDR3 in DNA: TGCGCCAGCAGCTTCGAACGAGGCACAGATACGCAGTATTTT. Amino acid sequence: CASSFERGTDTQYF. The entire variable domain, with the rest obtained from reference TRBV5-1 and TRBJ2-3, is as follows: KAGVTQTPRYLIKTRGQQVTLSCSPISGHRSVSWYQQTPGQGLQFLFEYFSETQRNKGNFPGRFSGRQFSNSRSEMNVSTLELGDSALYLCASSFERGTDTQYFGPGTRLTVL.

This clonotype occurred many times. The rearrangement joins TRBV10-1 to TRBJ2-3, with 9 bases matching TRBD1. The trim removed 7 bases at V and 3 bases at J, leaving 5 bases unmatched. The germline V gene has CDR1 WNHNN and CDR2 SYGVQD (reference sequence). The CDR3 loop spans 14 amino acids. The chain's CDR3 is CASNEDRGTDTQYF. CDR3 DNA: TGCGCCAGCAACGAGGACAGGGGAACAGATACGCAGTATTTT.

The chain combines TRBV21-1 with TRBJ1-2. TRBV21-1 is tagged as a pseudogene. There are 17 residues in the CDR3. The CDR3 bases are TGTGCCAGCAGCAAATGGGGAGAACAATTAGCTAACTATGGCTACACCTTC. This gives the protein CASSKWGEQLANYGYTF.

This clonotype was observed a single time. A much more abundant neighbour one base away suggests this may be a read error. The chain is built from TRBV9 and TRBJ2-2; 7 nucleotides match TRBD2. This CDR3 contains 12 residues. Trimming at V came to 6 bases and at J to 8 bases, leaving 4 bases not matched to a gene. The germline CDR1 and CDR2 sequences are SGDLS and YYNGEE. CDR3 amino acids: CASTPGGGELFF. The CDR3 DNA is TGTGCCAGCACCCCGGGGGGAGGGGAGCTGTTTTTT.

This clonotype is large. The chain joins TRBV24-1 to TRBJ2-5, with D perhaps matching TRBD2 (7 bases). The V and J ends lost 3 bases and 5 bases respectively, with 15 bases between them. This CDR3 contains 15 residues. The germline gives CDR1 KGHDR, CDR2 SFDVKD. The CDR3 DNA reads TGTGCCACCAGTGATGCAGGGGAGGGTCGGGAGACCCAGTACTTC. Amino acid sequence: CATSDAGEGRETQYF.